The 15 T cell receptor beta chains presented below share a single source sample, sequenced in a study of metastatic and nonmetastatic thyroid tumors. With MiXCR, TCRdb reprocessed the PCR reads. Among under 95,000 clones, about 13% were seen once, and the ten largest hold approximately 10%. Patients underwent thyroid surgery, and none had received any treatment before it. The specimen sequenced was blood. The receptors shown here come from a female donor with papillary thyroid cancer or a benign thyroid nodule (not recorded which). Some clones in this sample may be carry-over from other donors' samples.

In its sample, this clone was seen many times. This chain connects TRBV7-2 to TRBJ1-5; D possibly corresponds to TRBD1 (5 bases). Looked up from germline, CDR1 is SGHTA and CDR2 is FQGNSA. The CDR3 has 12 residues. Between the trimmed V and J ends, which lost 5 bases and 11 bases, there was a span of 13 bases. The CDR3 protein is CASSPQWGSQHF. CDR3 DNA sequence: TGTGCCAGCAGCCCCCAATGGGGGTCCCAGCATTTT.

This clone has ten or more counts. Distinct nucleotide sequences in the sample also encode this CDR3. V usage is TRBV19 and J usage is TRBJ2-3, with 8 nucleotides matching TRBD1. Germline lookup yields CDR1 LNHDA and CDR2 SQIVND (reference sequence). The CDR3 is made up of 12 amino acids. J lost 9 bases, V lost 5 bases, and 4 bases had no gene match. The CDR3 here is CASSLGQGTQYF. Here the CDR3 DNA reads TGTGCCAGTAGTCTAGGACAGGGCACGCAGTATTTT.

This clone was found many times. The chain couples TRBV13 to TRBJ2-7; no clear D gene. This CDR3 spans 12 amino acids. The ends were cut back, 0 bases at V and 5 bases at J, with 5 bases in the middle. Germline V gives CDR1 PRHDT, CDR2 FYEKMQ (reference sequence). The CDR3 region has the DNA TGTGCCAGCAGCTTAGGATTGCACGAGCAGTACTTC. Protein sequence: CASSLGLHEQYF.

This clone occurred a few times. This could be a read error, since a much larger clone is one nucleotide away. This chain links TRBV20-1 with TRBJ2-1; the D gene is possibly TRBD1 (5 bases). Germline V gene sequence: CDR1 DFQATT, CDR2 SNEGSKA (reference sequence). The CDR3 has 11 amino acids. The CDR3 loop reads CSDRSGNEQFF. Written as DNA, the CDR3 is TGCAGTGATAGATCAGGGAATGAGCAGTTCTTC.

There are a few counts of this clone. CDR3 DNA sequence: TGTGCCAGCGTTAGACAGGGGGCAAATAACACTGAAGCTTTCTTT. Its translation: CASVRQGANNTEAFF. The V gene is TRBV2, the J gene TRBJ1-1; TRBD1 aligns across 10 bases. The germline gives CDR1 SNHLY, CDR2 FYNNEI. The CDR3 totals 15 residues. The V and J ends lost 8 bases and 2 bases, in that order; junction bases with no gene match: 8.

V and J are TRBV11-1 and TRBJ2-1, with 11 nucleotides matching TRBD2. The V and J ends lost 5 bases and 9 bases, in that order; junction bases with no gene match: 18. In germline, CDR1 is SGHAT, CDR2 FQDESV (reference sequence). The CDR3 has 18 amino acids. Here the CDR3 reads CASSRYPPGTSGSAEQFF. The CDR3 DNA follows: TGTGCCAGCAGCCGCTACCCCCCCGGCACTAGCGGGAGTGCTGAGCAGTTCTTC.

About this clone: One end of the junction is discordant with germline, which a read error may explain. J is TRBJ2-2 and V is TRBV5-6, with D tentatively TRBD1 or TRBD2 (5 bases each). The CDR3 totals 13 residues. From germline, CDR1 is SGHDT and CDR2 YYEEEE. This CDR3 reads CASSTRVAGDLFF. The DNA of the CDR3 is TGTGCCAGCAGCACCAGGGTTGCCGGGGATCTGTTTTTT. Looking up the rest from reference TRBV5-6 and TRBJ2-2 gives the full variable domain: DAGVTQSPTHLIKTRGQQVTLRCSPKSGHDTVSWYQQALGQGPQFIFQYYEEEERQRGNFPDRFSGHQFPNYSSELNVNALLLGDSALYLCASSTRVAGDLFFGEGSRLTVL.

In its sample, this clone was seen many times. This sequence joins TRBV28 and TRBJ1-5; D call uncertain. V dropped 6 bases and J dropped 7 bases, with 16 bases sitting between them. CDR3 length: 14 residues. Germline V CDR1 and CDR2: MDHEN, SYDVKM. Here the CDR3 reads CASRPTLGAQPQHF. CDR3 DNA sequence: TGTGCCAGCAGACCCACTCTGGGCGCACAGCCCCAGCATTTT.

This clone was counted at least ten times. The rearrangement links TRBV20-1 to TRBJ1-1; no firm D call. Trimming pared 1 base from V and 0 bases from J, leaving 15 bases between. There are 16 residues in the CDR3. CDR1 is DFQATT, CDR2 SNEGSKA, per germline (reference sequence). In DNA, the CDR3 is TGCAGTGCTAGAGGGGAGGGAGCGTGGATGAACACTGAAGCTTTCTTT. Translated: CSARGEGAWMNTEAFF.

The chain links TRBV4-1 to TRBJ1-2; tentatively, D is TRBD1 (6 bases). The germline V gene has CDR1 MGHRA and CDR2 YSYEKL. V was trimmed by 3 bases and J by 3 bases, leaving 17 bases between them. CDR3 length: 16 amino acids. For the CDR3, the DNA is TGCGCCAGCAGCCAGCCTACTGGACAGTCTCACTATGGCTACACCTTC. Translation gives CASSQPTGQSHYGYTF.

This clone was observed a handful of times. This chain connects TRBV5-4 to TRBJ1-1, with D hard to call. CDR1 and CDR2 (germline): SGHNT, YYREEE (reference sequence). V lost 3 bases to trimming and J lost 7 bases, with 10 bases between them. The CDR3 runs to 12 residues. The CDR3 nucleotides are TGTGCCAGCAGCTCAAAAGACATTGAAGCTTTCTTT. This codes for CASSSKDIEAFF.

This clone has only a few counts. The chain uses TRBV6-2 or TRBV6-3 and TRBJ2-7; 8 nucleotides match TRBD2. The CDR3 is 16 amino acids. Germline assignment: CDR1 MNHEY and CDR2 SVGEGT. Trimming cost V 5 bases and J 7 bases; bases outside gene matches: 16. CDR3 DNA: TGTGCCAGCAGTCCCCGAAAGGTAGCGGGAAGGTGGGAGCAGTACTTC. Translation: CASSPRKVAGRWEQYF.

This clone was seen many times. This CDR3 reads CASTPTVPNEKLFF. CDR3 coding DNA: TGTGCCAGTACCCCGACAGTACCCAATGAAAAACTGTTTTTT. The chain recombines TRBV19 with TRBJ1-4; perhaps TRBD1 as D (5 bases). With 7 bases removed from V and 5 bases from J, the gap between germline ends came to 14 bases. CDR3 length equals 14 residues. Germline V CDR1 and CDR2: LNHDA, SQIVND (reference sequence). The variable domain in full, with the rest retrieved from reference TRBV19 and TRBJ1-4, is DGGITQSPKYLFRKEGQNVTLSCEQNLNHDAMYWYRQDPGQGLRLIYYSQIVNDFQKGDIAEGYSVSREKKESFPLTVTSAQKNPTAFYLCASTPTVPNEKLFFGSGTQLSVL.

This clone has at least ten counts. V and J are TRBV28 and TRBJ1-2; D gene unclear. Looked up from germline, CDR1 is MDHEN and CDR2 is SYDVKM. V dropped 3 bases and J dropped 1 base, with 3 bases sitting between them. There are 12 residues in the CDR3. CDR3 bases: TGTGCCAGCAGTTTGTTTAACTATGGCTACACCTTC. It specifies CASSLFNYGYTF.

This clone occurred many times. The V call is TRBV20-1, the J call TRBJ2-5; 10 positions agree with TRBD1. This CDR3 spans 14 amino acids. V shed 5 bases and J 5 bases; nucleotides not matched to a gene: 8. The germline V gene has CDR1 DFQATT and CDR2 SNEGSKA (reference sequence). CDR3 sequence reads: CSASRTGGRETQYF. In nucleotides, the CDR3 is TGCAGTGCTTCCCGGACAGGGGGGAGGGAGACCCAGTACTTC.